These T cell receptor beta chains were read from a single sample in a study of shared clonotypes between healthy human individuals. Repertoires were generated with immunoSEQ multiplex PCR, while TCRdb's copy carries only in-frame clones and drops some. In the table there are approximately 1.5 million clones, roughly 98% of which are singletons. Input material: naive CD4+ T cells sorted from blood. Source of these receptors: a man aged 25-45 years in good health. Both conserved end residues are part of each CDR3. Each record gives: clone size, D gene, V gene, J gene, CDR3 protein, CDR3 DNA. D genes are given only for firm matches. The listing skips clone size in some rows; elsewhere it reads once, few, many or a size class.

>once|.|TRBV7-9|TRBJ1-1
CASSLEEVYPEAFF
TGTGCCAGCAGCTTAGAGGAGGTCTACCCAGAAGCTTTCTTT
>.|.|TRBV29-1|TRBJ1-2
CSVEGQGDPYGYTF
TGCAGCGTTGAAGGGCAGGGTGACCCCTATGGCTACACCTTC
>.|.|TRBV20-1|TRBJ1-4
CSAWAEKLFF
TGCAGTGCCTGGGCTGAAAAACTGTTTTTT
>.|.|TRBV2|TRBJ2-1
CASSEALGGWYNEQFF
TGTGCCAGCAGTGAAGCTTTGGGGGGCTGGTACAATGAGCAGTTCTTC
>.|.|TRBV9|TRBJ2-6
CASSVVWVTFSGANVLTF
TGTGCCAGCAGCGTAGTTTGGGTTACCTTCTCTGGGGCCAACGTCCTGACTTTC
>.|TRBD1|TRBV25-1|TRBJ1-1
CASSDPRQGNTEAFF
TGTGCCAGCAGTGACCCACGACAGGGTAACACTGAAGCTTTCTTT
>.|.|TRBV5-1|TRBJ1-4
CASSLEGNNEKLFF
TGCGCCAGCAGCTTGGAGGGCAATAATGAAAAACTGTTTTTT
>once|.|TRBV5-4|TRBJ2-3
CATRPTGDTDTQYF
TGTGCCACCAGACCGACAGGTGATACAGATACGCAGTATTTT
>once|.|TRBV7-2|TRBJ2-1
CASSTDRFSYNEQFF
TGTGCCAGCAGCACGGACAGATTCTCCTACAATGAGCAGTTCTTC
>once|TRBD2|TRBV9|TRBJ2-2
CASSVSTSGSRTGELFF
TGTGCCAGCAGCGTATCAACTAGCGGGAGTCGGACCGGGGAGCTGTTTTTT